The next 5 T cell receptor beta chains were all read from a single sample in a study of T cell responses to AZD1222 COVID-19 vaccine. The protocol was immunoSEQ multiplex PCR, while the TCRdb copy is restricted to in-frame clones and leaves out a portion. There are tens of thousands of clones in the sample; about nine tenths occur only once, and approximately 3% lies in the top ten. The specimen was peripheral blood, collected on day 0 of AZD1222 vaccination. The receptors stem from an adult in good health.

This clone was observed a single time. V usage is TRBV19 and J usage is TRBJ1-4; D ambiguous. From germline, CDR1 is LNHDA and CDR2 SQIVND (reference sequence). CDR3 length: 14 residues. The germline V and J ends were trimmed by 5 bases and 0 bases, with 7 bases remaining between them. The CDR3 spells CASSPSTTNEKLFF. In DNA form, the CDR3 reads TGTGCCAGTAGTCCCAGTACAACTAATGAAAAACTGTTTTTT. Complete variable domain (other parts from reference TRBV19 and TRBJ1-4): DGGITQSPKYLFRKEGQNVTLSCEQNLNHDAMYWYRQDPGQGLRLIYYSQIVNDFQKGDIAEGYSVSREKKESFPLTVTSAQKNPTAFYLCASSPSTTNEKLFFGSGTQLSVL.

V gene TRBV24-1 combines with J gene TRBJ2-3; no firm D call. Germline CDR1 and CDR2: KGHDR and SFDVKD. CDR3 length: 15 residues. Deletions cut 10 bases from V and 0 bases from J, with 16 bases between. The CDR3 DNA is TGTGCCACGTCGACCGCGGCTACCAGCACAGATACGCAGTATTTT. Translation gives CATSTAATSTDTQYF.

CDR3 sequence (DNA): TGTGCCAGTAGTATACAGGGTGGAAACACTGAAGCTTTCTTT. This codes for CASSIQGGNTEAFF. V gene TRBV19 combines with J gene TRBJ1-1, with a possible D match to TRBD1 (5 bases). Trimming shortened V by 2 bases and J by 2 bases, and 9 bases separated the two germline ends. The CDR3 runs 14 residues. Germline V gene data show CDR1 as LNHDA and CDR2 as SQIVND (reference sequence).

This clone came up a few times. The chain couples TRBV19 to TRBJ2-2; weak D call: TRBD2 (6 bases). The CDR3 is made up of 16 amino acids. Trimming cost V 1 base and J 3 bases, with 12 bases left between them. In germline, CDR1 is LNHDA, CDR2 SQIVND (reference sequence). CDR3 nucleotide sequence: TGTGCCAGTAGTATAGGGGCAGGGACTTACACCGGGGAGCTGTTTTTT. Translating it yields CASSIGAGTYTGELFF. Complete variable domain (other parts from reference TRBV19 and TRBJ2-2): DGGITQSPKYLFRKEGQNVTLSCEQNLNHDAMYWYRQDPGQGLRLIYYSQIVNDFQKGDIAEGYSVSREKKESFPLTVTSAQKNPTAFYLCASSIGAGTYTGELFFGEGSRLTVL.

This chain joins TRBV11-2 and TRBJ2-2; no clear D. V shed 1 base and J shed 3 bases, with 6 bases lying between them. Per germline, CDR1 SGHAT and CDR2 FQNNGV. The CDR3 runs 14 residues. The DNA of the CDR3 is TGTGCCAGCAGCTTAGCAACTGACACCGGGGAGCTGTTTTTT. It translates to CASSLATDTGELFF.